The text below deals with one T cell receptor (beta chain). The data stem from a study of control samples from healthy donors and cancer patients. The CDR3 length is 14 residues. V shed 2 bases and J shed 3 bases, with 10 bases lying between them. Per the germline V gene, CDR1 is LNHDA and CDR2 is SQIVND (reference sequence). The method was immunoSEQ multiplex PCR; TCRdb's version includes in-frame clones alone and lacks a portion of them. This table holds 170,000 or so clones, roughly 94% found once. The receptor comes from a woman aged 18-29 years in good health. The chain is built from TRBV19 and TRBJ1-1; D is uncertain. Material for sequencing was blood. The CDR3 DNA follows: TGTGCCAGTAGTATAAGAGCGGGAGACACTGAAGCTTTCTTT. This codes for CASSIRAGDTEAFF.